The following is a T cell receptor (beta chain) sequence with its context. The antigen remains undetermined. V was cut by 5 bases and J by 5 bases, with 12 bases left in between. Per germline, CDR1 SGHAT and CDR2 FQNNGV. The CDR3 totals 14 residues. This entry is derived from a study of brain T cells in children with intractable seizures. Notes on the study in general: Pre-surgery blood may have been undersampled, hiding some clones. Only CDR3 sequence similarity suggested viral specificity, without known HCMV serostatus.

Stated time point: blood from clinic visit 5 months post-surgery; TSC patient then seizure free. The sequenced cases were selected for having the highest brain T cell transcript signatures. Pre-surgery treatment included at least one anti-epileptic drug. Here immunoSEQ multiplex PCR was the method, and the copy in TCRdb shows in-frame clones only, minus some. Among 340,000 or so clones listed, 85% to 95% were seen once. The TCR was taken from a boy under two years old with tuberous sclerosis and intractable seizures. Specimen: peripheral blood, collected less than 6 months after surgery. V gene TRBV11-2 combines with J gene TRBJ2-2; weak D call: TRBD2 (5 bases). The CDR3 spells CASSPPDLTGELFF. CDR3 sequence (DNA): TGTGCCAGCAGCCCGCCGGACTTGACCGGGGAGCTGTTTTTT.